The 19 T cell receptor beta chains below all came from one sample that was sequenced in a study of molecular identifiers for immune sequencing clone quantification. TCRdb ran MiXCR on the PCR reads and lists one entry per CDR3 protein. The sample records under 800,000 distinct CDR3 sequences, about 25% being singletons. The source material was naive CD8+ T cells from blood, with Jurkat cell RNA spiked in. Subset described: FACS-sorted CD8+CD4-CCR7+CD45RA+ naive T cells. The receptor set was obtained from a human donor in good health. Some libraries in this study had Jurkat cell RNA spiked in.

This clonotype was detected many times. The chain employs TRBV7-2 and TRBJ2-7; 10 bases align to TRBD2. Unmatched junction bases numbered 10, after V lost 5 bases and J lost 6 bases. The germline CDR1 and CDR2 sequences are SGHTA and FQGNSA. The CDR3 runs 15 residues. The CDR3 bases are TGTGCCAGCAGCCCCTCGCTAGCGGGAGCCTCCGAGCAGTACTTC. Encoded protein: CASSPSLAGASEQYF.

This clonotype was seen repeatedly, ten times or more. The chain couples TRBV6-2 or TRBV6-3 to TRBJ2-3; either TRBD1 or TRBD2 may fit D (5 bases each). Trimming pared 4 bases from V and 0 bases from J, leaving 14 bases between. Germline V gene data show CDR1 as MNHEY and CDR2 as SVGEGT. The CDR3 has 16 amino acids. CDR3 residues: CASSSRGTLSTDTQYF. For the CDR3, the DNA is TGTGCCAGCAGTTCTCGAGGGACCCTCAGCACAGATACGCAGTATTTT.

As DNA, the CDR3 is TGCGCCAGCGGCACTTTAAGGGGGCGCACAGATACGCAGTATTTT. It is translated as CASGTLRGRTDTQYF. The chain is built from TRBV4-3 and TRBJ2-3; 7 bases agree with TRBD1. The junction had 9 bases not matched to a gene; V was cut back by 8 bases and J by 1 base. The CDR3 extends over 15 amino acids. Germline assignment: CDR1 LGHNA and CDR2 YSLEER.

This clonotype has at least ten counts. The V call is TRBV11-2, the J call TRBJ2-7, with D perhaps matching TRBD1 (5 bases). Germline V lookup: CDR1 SGHAT, CDR2 FQNNGV. The V end lost 3 bases, the J end lost 0 bases, and 9 bases lay between the germline ends. The CDR3 contains 14 residues. The CDR3 region has the DNA TGTGCCAGCAGCTTGGGCGACAGCTCCTACGAGCAGTACTTC. Encoded protein: CASSLGDSSYEQYF.

Points on this clonotype: An end of the junction does not agree with germline; a read error may underlie this. The genes are TRBV13 and TRBJ2-5; D remains unclear. CDR3 length: 19 residues. The germline V gene has CDR1 PRHDT and CDR2 FYEKMQ (reference sequence). The CDR3 nucleotides read TGTGCCAGCAGCCCCGGTTCATCAGTTGAACTGGGGTACCAAGAGCCCCAGTACTTC. Protein sequence: CASSPGSSVELGYQEPQYF.

Note on this clonotype: A much larger clone differs by one base, so this may be a read error. V usage is TRBV20-1 and J usage is TRBJ2-5; 7 positions agree with TRBD2. Per germline, CDR1 DFQATT and CDR2 SNEGSKA (reference sequence). Germline trimming cut 3 bases from V and 1 base from J; bases unmatched to any gene: 2. CDR3 length: 13 residues. The CDR3 nucleotides read TGCAGTGCTAGGCGGGAGATCCAAGAGACCCAGTACTTC. It is translated as CSARREIQETQYF.

This clonotype was found a few times. The CDR3 is CASSIEGPTYNSPLHF. Here the CDR3 DNA reads TGTGCCAGTTCCATCGAGGGACCTACCTATAATTCACCCCTCCACTTT. The gene calls are TRBV19 and TRBJ1-6, with D perhaps matching TRBD1 (5 bases). This CDR3 contains 16 residues. From germline, CDR1 is LNHDA and CDR2 SQIVND (reference sequence). V lost 8 bases and J lost 2, with 16 bases in between.

The chain has TRBV5-3 and TRBJ1-1; maybe TRBD1 (5 bases). TRBV5-3 is sorted into the ORF group, with uncertain function. The CDR3 sequence is 14 residues long. Trimming took 9 bases from V and 0 from J, leaving 15 bases between them. The CDR3 DNA sequence: TGTGCCAACAGCTTGGTGGGGCTGAACACTGAAGCTTTCTTT. Protein: CANSLVGLNTEAFF.

The chain has TRBV5-1 and TRBJ2-7, with 11 bases fitting TRBD1. Germline V gene data show CDR1 as SGHRS and CDR2 as YFSETQ. This CDR3 is 16 amino acids long. Unmatched junction bases numbered 9, after V lost 4 bases and J lost 3 bases. The CDR3 is CASSDTTGTGGYEQYF. DNA of the CDR3: TGCGCCAGCAGCGATACCACCGGGACAGGGGGCTACGAGCAGTACTTC.

With respect to this clonotype: The germline gene is not matched at one end of the junction; a read error may be the cause. The rearrangement links TRBV7-9 to TRBJ1-1; 7 bases match TRBD1. CDR3 size: 14 residues. Germline CDR1 reads SEHNR; CDR2 reads FQNEAQ (reference sequence). This CDR3 is CASSPRDRNYEASF. CDR3 nucleotide sequence: TGTGCCAGCAGCCCTCGGGACAGAAATTACGAAGCTTCCTTT.

This clonotype was recorded many times. This rearrangement joins TRBV6-2 or TRBV6-3 to TRBJ2-3; D might be TRBD2 (6 bases). The V end was cut by 2 bases, the J end by 2 bases, with 11 bases between. The CDR3 sequence is 15 residues long. Germline CDR1 and CDR2: MNHEY and SVGEGT. CDR3 sequence reads: CASSYLARNTDTQYF. The CDR3, as DNA: TGTGCCAGCAGTTACCTAGCGAGGAACACAGATACGCAGTATTTT.

This chain uses TRBV6-6 with TRBJ1-1; 7 nucleotides line up with TRBD1. This CDR3 comprises 14 residues. The J segment lost 5 bases and the V segment lost 5 bases, leaving 8 bases of the junction unmatched. From germline, CDR1 is MNHNY and CDR2 SVGAGI (reference sequence). The CDR3 DNA follows: TGTGCCAGCAGTCCGAACAGGGGTTGGACTGAAGCTTTCTTT. The encoded protein is CASSPNRGWTEAFF.

This clonotype was observed at least ten times. The chain is built from TRBV4-1 and TRBJ2-1; 8 nucleotides line up with TRBD2. V lost 1 base, J lost 5 bases, and 4 bases stayed unmatched. CDR1 and CDR2 (germline): MGHRA, YSYEKL. The CDR3 has 15 residues. The CDR3 DNA reads TGCGCCAGCAGCCAAGGACTAGCGCGAGACAATGAGCAGTTCTTC. It codes for CASSQGLARDNEQFF.

This clonotype was recorded many times. The V call is TRBV6-5, the J call TRBJ2-1; 10 bases line up with TRBD1. In germline, CDR1 is MNHEY, CDR2 SVGAGI. The ends lost 4 bases at V and 2 bases at J; junction bases unmatched: 2. The CDR3 sequence is 15 residues long. The chain's CDR3 is CASSLGQGTYNEQFF. CDR3 nucleotides: TGTGCCAGCAGTTTGGGACAGGGGACCTACAATGAGCAGTTCTTC.

CDR3 coding DNA: TGTGCCAGCAAATTCGGGACTAGCGGGAGGGGGCCTTCCAATGAGCAGTTCTTC. Translation: CASKFGTSGRGPSNEQFF. J is TRBJ2-1 and V is TRBV2; TRBD2 aligns across 16 bases. This CDR3 contains 18 residues. The V gene end was trimmed by 7 bases and the J gene end by 6 bases; junction bases not matched to a gene: 12. CDR1 is SNHLY, CDR2 FYNNEI, per germline.

This chain joins TRBV20-1 and TRBJ2-7, with 13 bases matching TRBD2. Germline values: CDR1 DFQATT, CDR2 SNEGSKA (reference sequence). V trimming: 6 bases; J trimming: 3 bases; junction bases outside the gene matches: 14. The length of the CDR3 is 17 residues. The CDR3 spells CSATGTSGTQILYEQYF. The DNA for the CDR3 is TGCAGTGCCACCGGGACTAGCGGGACCCAAATCCTCTACGAGCAGTACTTC.

This clonotype was seen ten or more times. The chain is built from TRBV7-9 and TRBJ1-1; D uncertain. From germline, CDR1 is SEHNR and CDR2 FQNEAQ (reference sequence). There are 15 residues in the CDR3. The germline V and J ends were trimmed by 5 bases and 2 bases, with 15 bases remaining between them. The CDR3 DNA reads TGTGCCAGCAGCATAGATCTGGGATTTAACACTGAAGCTTTCTTT. It codes for CASSIDLGFNTEAFF.

The chain has TRBV7-6 and TRBJ2-7, with TRBD2 matching over 7 bases. V lost 3 bases to trimming and J lost 1 base; unmatched junction nucleotides: 12. Germline CDR1 and CDR2: SGHVS and FNYEAQ. CDR3 size: 17 residues. DNA of the CDR3: TGTGCCAGCAGCTTCACACTTCCGAGGGAGGGTTCCTACGAGCAGTACTTC. Its translation: CASSFTLPREGSYEQYF.

This clonotype was counted many times. The chain uses TRBV29-1 and TRBJ2-3; D perhaps matches TRBD2 (7 bases). Deletions cut 4 bases from V and 0 bases from J, with 14 bases between. CDR3 length: 15 residues. Germline CDR1 and CDR2: SQVTM and ANQGSEA. The DNA of the CDR3 is TGCAGCGTTGGGCCTGGGGGGGCGAGCACAGATACGCAGTATTTT. Protein: CSVGPGGASTDTQYF.